A single sample gave rise to the 21 T cell receptor beta chains below, sequenced in a study of Graves' ophthalmopathy and Graves' hyperthyroidism. TCR beta CDR3 amplification used RNA transcripts. Scientists carried out first-round RT-PCR using HTBI primers and then a second-round multiplex PCR. In TCRdb, the multiplex PCR reads were re-called with MiXCR into one record per CDR3 protein. The profile shows around 600,000 distinct CDR3 sequences, more than 40% of them singletons. The sequenced sample consisted of peripheral blood. All receptors come from an adult man with Graves' ophthalmopathy.

The rearrangement uses TRBV10-2 and TRBJ1-5, with D perhaps TRBD1 (6 bases). Germline CDR1 WSHSY, CDR2 SAAADI. The V end lost 4 bases, the J end lost 9 bases, and 7 bases lay between the germline ends. CDR3 size: 11 residues. The CDR3 loop is CASSGGRPQHF. The DNA of the CDR3 is TGCGCCAGCAGTGGGGGGCGGCCCCAGCATTTT.

This clonotype was seen ten or more times. The chain has TRBV20-1 and TRBJ2-7, with D perhaps matching TRBD1 (6 bases). CDR1 DFQATT and CDR2 SNEGSKA come from the germline V gene (reference sequence). This CDR3 is 15 amino acids long. The V gene lost 3 bases and the J gene lost 0 bases, with 15 bases spanning the gap. The CDR3, as DNA: TGCAGTGCTAGGCTGTGGACAGATAGCTCCTACGAGCAGTACTTC. Residues: CSARLWTDSSYEQYF.

This chain joins TRBV7-9 and TRBJ2-5; D could derive from TRBD1 or TRBD2 (5 bases each). Germline assignment: CDR1 SEHNR and CDR2 FQNEAQ (reference sequence). This CDR3 spans 15 amino acids. Deletions cut 6 bases from V and 0 bases from J, with 14 bases between. As DNA, the CDR3 is TGTGCCAGCAGTGGGACGGGACGTAACCAAGAGACCCAGTACTTC. Protein sequence: CASSGTGRNQETQYF.

In the case of this clonotype: A much bigger clone sits one base away, suggesting this may be a read error. This rearrangement joins TRBV7-3 to TRBJ1-1; 7 bases fit TRBD1. The CDR3 contains 14 residues. Germline CDR1 is SGHTA and CDR2 is FQGTGA. CDR3 residues: CASSKGTENSEAFF. CDR3 in DNA: TGTGCCAGCAGCAAGGGGACAGAGAACAGTGAAGCTTTCTTT.

At least ten counts were recorded for this clonotype. The chain uses TRBV7-2 and TRBJ2-5; 7 nucleotides line up with TRBD2. Germline assignment: CDR1 SGHTA and CDR2 FQGNSA. This CDR3 has 14 residues. J lost 7 bases, V lost 5 bases, and 10 bases had no gene match. For the CDR3, the DNA is TGTGCCAGCAGCCCGGGCACTAGCGTCGCGACCCAGTACTTC. Translated, it gives CASSPGTSVATQYF.

Remarks on this clonotype: A much larger clone lies one base from this, so it may be a read error. Likely a read error: the CDR3 ends without its conserved phenylalanine or tryptophan. The chain combines TRBV7-9 with TRBJ1-2; D unclear. CDR1 and CDR2 from the germline V gene are SEHNR and FQNEAQ (reference sequence). The CDR3 loop spans 11 amino acids. V lost 5 bases and J lost 8, with 9 bases in between. CDR3 nucleotide sequence: TGTGCCAGCAGCCCACCTGGGGGCTACACCCTC. It encodes CASSPPGGYTL.

This clonotype was seen many times. V gene TRBV19 combines with J gene TRBJ1-1; TRBD1 aligns across 7 bases. This CDR3 contains 13 residues. V gave up 6 bases and J gave up 1 base; unmatched junction bases: 2. Germline V gene data show CDR1 as LNHDA and CDR2 as SQIVND (reference sequence). The CDR3 region is CASSGQENTEAFF. Here the CDR3 DNA reads TGTGCCAGTAGCGGACAGGAGAACACTGAAGCTTTCTTT. Using reference TRBV19 and TRBJ1-1 for the parts outside the CDR3, the full variable domain is DGGITQSPKYLFRKEGQNVTLSCEQNLNHDAMYWYRQDPGQGLRLIYYSQIVNDFQKGDIAEGYSVSREKKESFPLTVTSAQKNPTAFYLCASSGQENTEAFFGQGTRLTVV.

The rearrangement joins TRBV7-3 to TRBJ1-5, with a tentative D call TRBD1 (6 bases). CDR1 is SGHTA, CDR2 FQGTGA, per germline. The CDR3 loop spans 15 amino acids. Trimming removed 6 bases at V and 3 bases at J, with 15 bases between. The CDR3 nucleotides are TGTGCCAGCAGGCCGGGACAAAGGATCAATCAGCCCCAGCATTTT. Protein product: CASRPGQRINQPQHF.

This clonotype occurred many times. The chain carries TRBV14 and TRBJ1-5; 8 bases line up with TRBD1. Germline V gene lookup returns CDR1 SGHDN and CDR2 FVKESK. The CDR3 runs 18 residues. The V segment lost 2 bases and the J segment 0 bases; nucleotides outside the gene matches: 9. Written as DNA, the CDR3 is TGTGCCAGCAGCCAAATGCAGGGGGCGCTTAATAGCAATCAGCCCCAGCATTTT. Its protein is CASSQMQGALNSNQPQHF.

The chain combines TRBV12-5 with TRBJ2-2; D remains unclear. CDR3 length equals 12 residues. The V gene's germline CDR1 is LGHNT and CDR2 FRNRAP. This chain's CDR3 is CASRLRAGELFF. The CDR3 DNA sequence: TGTGCCAGCAGGCTCAGAGCCGGGGAGCTGTTTTTT.

This clonotype was seen a few times. This rearrangement joins TRBV12-3 or TRBV12-4 to TRBJ1-2, with TRBD1 as a possible D gene (5 bases). The CDR3 contains 15 residues. The V end lost 1 base, the J end lost 4 bases, and 13 bases lay between the germline ends. The CDR3 sequence: CASSLEARETYGYTF. The CDR3 coding sequence is TGTGCCAGCAGTTTAGAGGCCAGGGAGACCTATGGCTACACCTTC.

In this sample, this clonotype turned up many times. J is TRBJ2-7 and V is TRBV7-2, with 11 nucleotides matching TRBD1. CDR1 is SGHTA, CDR2 FQGNSA, per germline. Trimming cost V 5 bases and J 5 bases; bases outside gene matches: 8. The CDR3 contains 15 residues. In DNA, the CDR3 is TGTGCCAGCAGCCCTCTCGGACAGGGGGCCGACGAGCAGTACTTC. Translation gives CASSPLGQGADEQYF.

The rearrangement joins TRBV29-1 to TRBJ1-1; D not certain. The CDR3 is 14 amino acids. The V end lost 7 bases, the J end lost 1 base, and 16 bases lay between the germline ends. Germline CDR1 reads SQVTM; CDR2 reads ANQGSEA. CDR3 in amino acids: CSDLDWQANTEAFF. The CDR3 DNA reads TGCAGCGACCTAGACTGGCAGGCGAACACTGAAGCTTTCTTT.

This clonotype was counted ten times or more. The J gene is TRBJ2-7, the V gene TRBV27; D remains unclear. CDR3 length: 13 amino acids. V was trimmed by 5 bases and J by 3 bases, leaving 11 bases between them. CDR1 is MNHEY, CDR2 SMNVEV, per germline (reference sequence). The CDR3 here is CASSDGPIYEQYF. CDR3 DNA sequence: TGTGCCAGCAGTGACGGACCGATCTACGAGCAGTACTTC.

This sequence joins TRBV29-1 and TRBJ1-1, with a tentative D call TRBD1 (6 bases). The CDR3 runs 12 residues. Germline loops: CDR1 SQVTM, CDR2 ANQGSEA. Between the trimmed V and J ends, which lost 7 bases and 6 bases, there was a span of 15 bases. The CDR3 region has the DNA TGCAGCGCCACGATGGGGGGCCCTGAAGCTTTCTTT. Translating it yields CSATMGGPEAFF.

This clonotype was counted only a few times. The V gene is TRBV7-9, the J gene TRBJ2-7, with D tentatively TRBD1 (5 bases). The germline CDR1 and CDR2 sequences are SEHNR and FQNEAQ (reference sequence). V was clipped by 5 bases and J by 5 bases, with 13 bases between them. The CDR3 totals 13 residues. CDR3 nucleotides: TGTGCCAGCAGCGTTAAAGGGGCGGACGAGCAGTACTTC. It is translated as CASSVKGADEQYF.

This clonotype was recorded many times. V usage is TRBV15 and J usage is TRBJ1-5; D is unresolved. V was trimmed by 0 bases and J by 8 bases, leaving 17 bases between them. Germline V gene data show CDR1 as LNHNV and CDR2 as YYDKDF (reference sequence). The CDR3 sequence is 16 residues long. CDR3: CATSREGVASGEPQHF. The DNA of the CDR3 is TGTGCCACCAGCAGAGAAGGAGTCGCGTCGGGCGAGCCCCAGCATTTT.

The rearrangement links TRBV6-6 to TRBJ1-3, with TRBD1 identical over 7 bases. The CDR3 has 16 amino acids. J was trimmed by 0 bases and V by 2 bases; bases with no gene match: 4. Per the germline V gene, CDR1 is MNHNY and CDR2 is SVGAGI (reference sequence). The CDR3 reads CASSYDRAHSGNTIYF. The CDR3 bases are TGTGCCAGCAGTTACGACAGGGCCCACTCTGGAAACACCATATATTTT.

This clonotype was seen repeatedly, ten times or more. The V and J genes are TRBV19 and TRBJ2-7; TRBD2 agrees at 9 bases. Per germline, CDR1 LNHDA and CDR2 SQIVND (reference sequence). V lost 6 bases and J lost 3; bases outside the gene matches: 18. The CDR3 runs to 18 residues. CDR3: CASSLRPRAASGDYEQYF. The DNA of the CDR3 is TGTGCCAGTAGCCTACGACCGCGTGCGGCTAGCGGGGACTACGAGCAGTACTTC.

The V and J genes are TRBV9 and TRBJ1-5; 8 bases agree with TRBD1. With V trimmed by 3 bases and J by 5 bases, 4 bases remained unmatched. CDR3 length: 14 residues. CDR1 and CDR2 from the germline V gene are SGDLS and YYNGEE. The CDR3: CASSATDRDQPQHF. The CDR3, as DNA: TGTGCCAGCAGCGCGACGGACAGGGATCAGCCCCAGCATTTT.

A remark on this clonotype: One base away lies a much larger clone, so this may be a sequencing read error. Written as DNA, the CDR3 is TGTGCCAGCAGGCCTTCCTACCTCGAGGGCGAGCAGTACGTC. Its translation is CASRPSYLEGEQYV. J is TRBJ2-7 and V is TRBV6-5; D perhaps matches TRBD2 (5 bases). The germline gives CDR1 MNHEY, CDR2 SVGAGI. V dropped 6 bases and J dropped 6 bases, with 18 bases sitting between them. The CDR3 sequence is 14 residues long.